The rows below give T cell receptor beta chains drawn from one sample of a study of tumor-infiltrating lymphocytes in localized non-small cell lung cancer. TCRdb's copy holds only in-frame clones and misses some; the assay was immunoSEQ multiplex PCR. The data show 13,000 or so clones, about 79% seen once. Input material: lung tumor tissue. Receptors were obtained from a human donor with non-small cell lung cancer. The CDR3 runs from the conserved cysteine through the conserved F or W. Fields, in order: D gene, clone size, V gene, J gene, CDR3 protein, CDR3 DNA. A D gene is named only where the DNA matches it firmly. Size tells how often a clone was seen (once, few, many) or the class of an expanded clone, and some rows leave it out.

TRBD2,NA,TRBV2,TRBJ2-1,CASSQRGTGTEQFF,TGTGCCAGCAGTCAGCGGGGCACGGGAACTGAGCAGTTCTTC
TRBD1,NA,TRBV13,TRBJ2-4,CASSWDRAKNIQYF,TGTGCCAGCAGCTGGGACAGGGCCAAAAACATTCAGTACTTC
NA,once,TRBV7-2,TRBJ1-1,CASSFQGLRAEAFF,TGTGCCAGCAGTTTCCAGGGACTGCGTGCTGAAGCTTTCTTT
NA,NA,TRBV19,TRBJ2-3,CASRGRLTDTQYF,TGTGCCAGTAGAGGCAGGTTGACAGATACGCAGTATTTT
NA,NA,TRBV2,TRBJ1-5,CASSDWGGGNQPQHF,TGTGCCAGCAGTGATTGGGGGGGTGGCAATCAGCCCCAGCATTTT
NA,NA,TRBV21-1,TRBJ2-7,CASSTGTSDSYEQYF,TGTGCCAGCAGCACCGGGACTAGCGACTCCTACGAGCAGTACTTC
NA,NA,TRBV11-2,TRBJ2-5,CASSLGIAWETQYF,TGTGCCAGCAGCTTAGGGATCGCGTGGGAGACCCAGTACTTC
NA,NA,TRBV7-3,TRBJ1-1,CASSPTPGVGTEAFF,TGTGCCAGCAGCCCCACCCCAGGGGTTGGCACTGAAGCTTTCTTT
TRBD1,once,TRBV19,TRBJ2-7,CASSRRTGGDEQYF,TGTGCCAGTAGTAGGAGGACAGGGGGCGACGAGCAGTACTTC
TRBD1,NA,TRBV10-2,TRBJ2-7,CASNPGQGARYEQYF,TGCGCCAGCAATCCGGGACAGGGGGCGAGGTACGAGCAGTACTTC
NA,NA,TRBV6-6,TRBJ1-4,CASSYSSATNEKLFF,TGTGCCAGCAGTTACTCGTCGGCAACTAATGAAAAACTGTTTTTT
TRBD1,few,TRBV7-9,TRBJ1-5,CASSSGTGTSNQPQHF,TGTGCCAGCAGCTCAGGGACAGGTACTAGCAATCAGCCCCAGCATTTT
NA,NA,TRBV18,TRBJ2-4,CASSPPHEGKNIQYF,TGTGCCAGCTCACCACCGCACGAAGGCAAAAACATTCAGTACTTC
NA,few,TRBV6-1,TRBJ2-2,CASSGGEAGELFF,TGTGCCAGCAGCGGGGGTGAGGCCGGGGAGCTGTTTTTT
NA,NA,TRBV7-8,TRBJ2-2,CASSLLVIAGELFF,TGTGCCAGCAGCTTATTAGTCATAGCCGGGGAGCTGTTTTTT
NA,NA,TRBV5-8,TRBJ1-3,CASSLVVGVVSGNTIYF,TGTGCCAGCAGCTTGGTGGTTGGGGTCGTCTCTGGAAACACCATATATTTT
TRBD1,NA,TRBV11-2,TRBJ2-5,CASSPMTGSQETQYF,TGTGCCAGCAGCCCCATGACAGGGAGTCAAGAGACCCAGTACTTC
NA,NA,TRBV15,TRBJ1-3,CATSSGRSSGNTIYF,TGTGCCACCAGTTCAGGGCGAAGCTCTGGAAACACCATATATTTT
TRBD1,NA,TRBV7-6,TRBJ1-3,CASSLRQGTSGNTIYF,TGTGCCAGCAGCTTACGACAGGGGACCTCTGGAAACACCATATATTTT
NA,NA,TRBV6-4,TRBJ2-5,CASSSAVFQETQYF,TGTGCCAGCAGTTCCGCGGTCTTCCAAGAGACCCAGTACTTC
NA,NA,TRBV19,TRBJ2-2,CASANSNTGELFF,TGTGCCAGTGCCAATTCGAACACCGGGGAGCTGTTTTTT
NA,few,TRBV5-1,TRBJ2-2,CASSFALNTGELFF,TGCGCCAGCAGCTTCGCACTTAACACCGGGGAGCTGTTTTTT
NA,NA,TRBV21-1,TRBJ1-2,CASSKGVTYGYTF,TGTGCCAGCAGCAAAGGGGTCACCTATGGCTACACCTTC
TRBD1,NA,TRBV9,TRBJ1-4,CASSAPLGGNEKLFF,TGTGCCAGCAGCGCCCCCCTAGGGGGCAATGAAAAACTGTTTTTT
TRBD1,NA,TRBV18,TRBJ1-5,CASSLTRDRGNQPQHF,TGTGCCAGCTCCCTAACCAGGGACAGGGGTAATCAGCCCCAGCATTTT
NA,few,TRBV7-3,TRBJ2-1,CASSPQLGSYNEQFF,TGTGCCAGCAGCCCCCAACTAGGCTCCTACAATGAGCAGTTCTTC
NA,NA,TRBV5-1,TRBJ1-2,CASSLGQEVYTF,TGCGCCAGCAGCTTGGGACAGGAGGTCTACACCTTC
NA,once,TRBV7-3,TRBJ1-6,CASSLTPAGINSPLHF,TGTGCCAGCAGCTTAACCCCTGCAGGGATTAATTCACCCCTCCACTTT
TRBD1,NA,TRBV4-1,TRBJ2-5,CASSPEQGVETQYF,TGCGCCAGCAGCCCCGAACAGGGGGTCGAGACCCAGTACTTC
TRBD1,NA,TRBV28,TRBJ1-5,CAGGGQANQPQHF,TGTGCAGGGGGCGGACAGGCGAATCAGCCCCAGCATTTT
NA,NA,TRBV4-2,TRBJ1-2,CASSQGIGQRTYAGYTF,TGTGCCAGCAGCCAAGGAATAGGACAGAGAACCTATGCTGGCTACACCTTC
NA,NA,TRBV10-2,TRBJ2-1,CASGDFDEQFF,TGCGCCAGCGGAGATTTCGATGAGCAGTTCTTC
NA,once,TRBV28,TRBJ2-7,CASSLSVGTIHEQYF,TGTGCCAGCAGTTTATCCGTCGGTACAATCCACGAGCAGTACTTC
NA,NA,TRBV6-5,TRBJ1-1,CASSPGRNTEAFF,TGTGCCAGCAGTCCCGGGCGAAACACTGAAGCTTTCTTT
NA,NA,TRBV7-9,TRBJ1-2,CASSNGVRPDYGYTF,TGTGCCAGCAGCAACGGGGTAAGACCTGACTATGGCTACACCTTC
TRBD1,NA,TRBV19,TRBJ1-2,CASSMGPLTGDYGYTF,TGTGCCAGTAGTATGGGCCCCCTGACAGGGGACTATGGCTACACCTTC
NA,few,TRBV30,TRBJ1-4,CAWSRLGDYEKLFF,TGTGCCTGGAGTCGACTGGGAGATTATGAAAAACTGTTTTTT
TRBD1,few,TRBV29-1,TRBJ1-1,CSVEGQVVWDTEAFF,TGCAGCGTTGAGGGACAGGTGGTTTGGGACACTGAAGCTTTCTTT
NA,NA,TRBV6-1,TRBJ2-1,CASSDVGRVGGNEQFF,TGTGCCAGCAGTGATGTCGGCCGGGTGGGGGGCAATGAGCAGTTCTTC